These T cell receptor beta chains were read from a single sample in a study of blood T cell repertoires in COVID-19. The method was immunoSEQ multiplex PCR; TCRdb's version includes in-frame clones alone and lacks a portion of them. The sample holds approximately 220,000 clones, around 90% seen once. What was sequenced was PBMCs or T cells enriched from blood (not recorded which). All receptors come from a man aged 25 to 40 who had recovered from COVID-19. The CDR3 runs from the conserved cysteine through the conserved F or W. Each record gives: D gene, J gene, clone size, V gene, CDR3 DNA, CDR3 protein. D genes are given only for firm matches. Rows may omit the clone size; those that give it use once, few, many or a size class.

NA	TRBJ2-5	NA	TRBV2	TGTGCCAGCAGTGAAGCCAGTAGCTCGCGCAAGACCCAGTACTTC	CASSEASSSRKTQYF
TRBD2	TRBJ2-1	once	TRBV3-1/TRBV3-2	TGTGCCAGCAGCCCGGGACTAGCGGGCTTCTCCTACAATGAGCAGTTCTTC	CASSPGLAGFSYNEQFF
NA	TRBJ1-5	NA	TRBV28	TGTGCCAGCAGGTTGACTGCTGGCAATCAGCCCCAGCATTTT	CASRLTAGNQPQHF
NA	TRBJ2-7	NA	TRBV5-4	TGTGCCAGCAGCTTGAGGTCTGCGGGATTCTACGAGCAGTACTTC	CASSLRSAGFYEQYF
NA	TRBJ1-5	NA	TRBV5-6	TGTGCCAGCAGCTATGACAGCCAGCCCCAGCATTTT	CASSYDSQPQHF
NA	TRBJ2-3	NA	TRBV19	TGTGCCAGTAGTATAGAAGGGGCACTCACAGATACGCAGTATTTT	CASSIEGALTDTQYF
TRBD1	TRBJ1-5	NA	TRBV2	TGTGCCAGCAGTGAACGGACAGGGGTGTACCAGCCCCAGCATTTT	CASSERTGVYQPQHF
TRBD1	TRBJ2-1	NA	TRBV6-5	TGTGCCACCCGGGACAGCGATGGTGATGAGCAGTTCTTC	CATRDSDGDEQFF
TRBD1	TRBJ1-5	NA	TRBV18	TGTGCCAGCTCACCATCGGGACAGAGCTATCAGCCCCAGCATTTT	CASSPSGQSYQPQHF
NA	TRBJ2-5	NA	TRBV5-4	TGTGCCAGCAGCTTTGAGCCACCGGAGACCCAGTACTTC	CASSFEPPETQYF
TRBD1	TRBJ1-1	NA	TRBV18	TGTGCCAGCTCACCCCGACAGGGAGACACTGAAGCTTTCTTT	CASSPRQGDTEAFF
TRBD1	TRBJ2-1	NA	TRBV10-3	TGTGCCACAGAGGGAGACAGGGCGAACAATGAGCAGTTCTTC	CATEGDRANNEQFF
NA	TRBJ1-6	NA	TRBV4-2	TGTGCCAGCAGCCAAGAAGGGGTAGGGGATCGTTCACCCCTCCACTTT	CASSQEGVGDRSPLHF
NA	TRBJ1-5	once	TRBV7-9	TGTGCCAGCAGCTTAGCCTCGGGGGGGGGCAATCAGCCCCAGCATTTT	CASSLASGGGNQPQHF
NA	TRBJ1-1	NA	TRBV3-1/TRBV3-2	TGTGCCAGCAGCCAAGGATTCGGGAACACTGAAGCTTTCTTT	CASSQGFGNTEAFF
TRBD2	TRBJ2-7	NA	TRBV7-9	TGTGCCAGCAGCTTACTGACTAGCGGGATGTACGAGCAGTACTTC	CASSLLTSGMYEQYF
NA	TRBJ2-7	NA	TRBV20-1	TGCAGTGCTACTAGCGTCGAGCAGTACTTC	CSATSVEQYF
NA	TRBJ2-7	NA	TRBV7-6	TGTGCCAGCAGCCCCACTTTGCGGCCCTCCTACGAGCAGTACTTC	CASSPTLRPSYEQYF
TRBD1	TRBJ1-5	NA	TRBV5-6	TGTGCCAGCAGCTGGGGGACAGGACGTAGACCCCAGCATTTT	CASSWGTGRRPQHF
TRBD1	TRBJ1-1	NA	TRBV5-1	TGCGCCAGCAGCTTGGCCGGACAGGGGACTGAAGCTTTCTTT	CASSLAGQGTEAFF